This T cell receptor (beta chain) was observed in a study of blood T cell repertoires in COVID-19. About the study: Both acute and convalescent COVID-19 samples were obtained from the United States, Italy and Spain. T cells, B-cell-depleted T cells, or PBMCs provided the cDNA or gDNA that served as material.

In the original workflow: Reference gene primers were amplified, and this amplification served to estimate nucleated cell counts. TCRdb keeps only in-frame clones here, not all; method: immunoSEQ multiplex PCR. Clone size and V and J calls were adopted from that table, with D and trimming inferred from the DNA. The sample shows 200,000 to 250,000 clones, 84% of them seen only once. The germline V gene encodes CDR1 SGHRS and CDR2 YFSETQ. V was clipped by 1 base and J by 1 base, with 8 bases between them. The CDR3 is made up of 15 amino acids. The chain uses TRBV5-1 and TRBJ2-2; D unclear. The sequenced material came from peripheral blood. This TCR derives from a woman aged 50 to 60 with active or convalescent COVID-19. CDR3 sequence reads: CASSLQSGNTGELFF. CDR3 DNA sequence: TGCGCCAGCAGCTTGCAGTCTGGGAACACCGGGGAGCTGTTTTTT.